This TCR beta chain was profiled in a study of T cells in Graves' hyperthyroidism and ophthalmopathy. Regarding the study as a whole: Onset of ophthalmopathy came a median approximately 6.5 months after the model predicted it.

Amplified TCR beta CDR3 regions derived from RNA transcripts. The TCR CDR3 first-round RT-PCR relied on the HTBI primer set. MiXCR, applied by TCRdb to the multiplex PCR reads, yields one record per CDR3 protein. The table has 450,000 to 650,000 distinct CDR3 sequences, around 20% seen once; the top ten hold about 30%. This clonotype occurred a few times. Its antigen remains unidentified. The CDR3 extends over 17 amino acids. Trimming took 5 bases from V and 0 from J, leaving 19 bases between them. Germline V gives CDR1 SGHAT, CDR2 FQNNGV. Sequenced material: blood. This receptor was identified in a man between 18 and 29 years old with Graves' hyperthyroidism. V gene TRBV11-2 combines with J gene TRBJ2-5; D is undetermined. CDR3 protein: CASSPGIWAQYQETQYF. The CDR3 coding sequence is TGTGCCAGCAGCCCGGGTATATGGGCGCAGTACCAAGAGACCCAGTACTTC.